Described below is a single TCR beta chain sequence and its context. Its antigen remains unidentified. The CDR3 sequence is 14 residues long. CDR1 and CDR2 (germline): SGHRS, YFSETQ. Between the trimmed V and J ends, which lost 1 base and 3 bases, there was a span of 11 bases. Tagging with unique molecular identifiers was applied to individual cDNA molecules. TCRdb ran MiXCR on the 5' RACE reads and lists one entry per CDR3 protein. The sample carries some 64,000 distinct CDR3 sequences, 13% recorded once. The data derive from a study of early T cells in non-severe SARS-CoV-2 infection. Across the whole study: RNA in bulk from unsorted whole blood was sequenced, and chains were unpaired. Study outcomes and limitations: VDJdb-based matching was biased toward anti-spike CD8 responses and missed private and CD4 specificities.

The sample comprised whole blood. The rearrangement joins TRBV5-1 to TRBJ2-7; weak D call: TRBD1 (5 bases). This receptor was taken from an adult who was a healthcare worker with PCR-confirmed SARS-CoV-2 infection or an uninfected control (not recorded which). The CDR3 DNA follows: TGCGCCAGCAGCTTGCGGCAGGGTTACTACGAGCAGTACTTC. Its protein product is CASSLRQGYYEQYF.